This T cell receptor (beta chain) was identified during a study of T cells in women clearing cervical HPV infection. Study as a whole: Case blood drawn at lesion detection; control blood after infection cleared.

Study results and limitations: Associations may precede or follow infection; HPV-specific or memory T cells were not isolated.

In the case of this clone: Its antigen is unidentified. The read falls 3 residues short of the CDR3 end, and the missing part is taken from the germline J gene.

Cervical HPV DNA detected by MY09/MY11 PCR, typed by dot-blot. Average input was around 1,100 ng genomic DNA for immunoSEQ TCR beta CDR3 amplification. Data came from immunoSEQ multiplex PCR; TCRdb stores just in-frame clones and leaves some out. Recorded for this sample: 30,000 to 35,000 clones. Trimming removed 10 bases from V and 3 bases from J; junction bases left unmatched: 9. The CDR3 has 16 amino acids. In germline, CDR1 is LNHDA, CDR2 SQIVND (reference sequence). The V gene is TRBV19, the J gene TRBJ2-2; 12 positions match TRBD1. Sequencing was done on a sample of blood buffy coat. This sequence originates from a woman aged 18-70 years with a cervical HPV16 infection that either progressed to CIN3+ or cleared (not recorded which). Incomplete CDR3 DNA: TGTGCCAATCCGACCGGGACAGGGGGCGACACCGGGGAG. It translates to CANPTGTGGDTGE. The whole CDR3 sequence is CANPTGTGGDTGELFF.